These 16 T cell receptor beta chains share one sample of origin, sequenced in a study of technical replicates of blood from a few donors. Sequencing used immunoSEQ multiplex PCR; TCRdb keeps in-frame clones, though not all of them. The sample contains 84,000 or so clones, roughly 93% of which appear only once. Material: T cells isolated from PBMCs. The receptors shown here come from a human donor in good health.

The rearrangement links TRBV28 to TRBJ2-7; 9 nucleotides align to TRBD2. CDR3 length: 15 amino acids. The V and J ends lost 5 bases and 5 bases, in that order; junction bases with no gene match: 10. Per germline, CDR1 MDHEN and CDR2 SYDVKM. The CDR3 protein is CASSKVAGAKDEQYF. CDR3 in DNA: TGTGCCAGCAGTAAGGTAGCGGGAGCGAAAGACGAGCAGTACTTC. The whole variable domain, filled in from reference TRBV28 and TRBJ2-7, reads DVKVTQSSRYLVKRTGEKVFLECVQDMDHENMFWYRQDPGLGLRLIYFSYDVKMKEKGDIPEGYSVSREKKERFSLILESASTNQTSMYLCASSKVAGAKDEQYFGPGTRLTVT.

The chain couples TRBV6-5 to TRBJ2-3; tentatively, D is TRBD2 (5 bases). Germline V CDR1 and CDR2: MNHEY, SVGAGI. The CDR3 consists of 14 residues. Trimming stripped 0 bases from V and 2 bases from J, with 6 bases between. CDR3 in DNA: TGTGCCAGCAGTTACTCGGGAGACACAGATACGCAGTATTTT. It translates to CASSYSGDTDTQYF.

The chain joins TRBV6-1 to TRBJ1-2; no reliable D call. This CDR3 is built from 14 residues. Trimming took off 5 bases at V and 4 bases at J, with 14 bases between the two ends. The germline V gene has CDR1 MNHNS and CDR2 SASEGT. DNA of the CDR3: TGTGCCAGCAGTCCAAGTCTTACTTTCTATGGCTACACCTTC. Its translation is CASSPSLTFYGYTF.

V and J are TRBV5-1 and TRBJ2-1; 8 nucleotides agree with TRBD2. The J segment lost 4 bases and the V segment lost 9 bases, leaving 12 bases of the junction unmatched. Germline CDR1 and CDR2: SGHRS and YFSETQ. CDR3 size: 15 residues. CDR3 sequence: CATSLRGGGYNEQFF. The CDR3 nucleotides are TGCGCCACCTCACTGAGGGGCGGGGGGTACAATGAGCAGTTCTTC.

This clone has just one count. This chain connects TRBV27 to TRBJ2-2; 10 nucleotides line up with TRBD2. Per germline, CDR1 MNHEY and CDR2 SMNVEV (reference sequence). The CDR3 is 16 residues long. Germline trimming cut 6 bases from V and 4 bases from J; bases unmatched to any gene: 8. CDR3 amino acids: CASRLSGRASTGELFF. CDR3 coding DNA: TGTGCCAGCAGATTAAGCGGGAGGGCGAGCACCGGGGAGCTGTTTTTT.

This clone was detected only a few times. J is TRBJ2-2 and V is TRBV4-1; tentatively, D is TRBD1 (5 bases). The germline gives CDR1 MGHRA, CDR2 YSYEKL. Trimming removed 4 bases from V and 8 bases from J, with 17 bases in between. CDR3 length equals 15 residues. The CDR3 DNA reads as TGCGCCAGCAGCCTGTCGACAGATGTACTAGGGGAGCTGTTTTTT. Translated: CASSLSTDVLGELFF.

The chain employs TRBV19 and TRBJ2-2, with 7 bases that match TRBD1. The junction had 8 bases not matched to a gene; V was cut back by 11 bases and J by 2 bases. Germline lookup yields CDR1 LNHDA and CDR2 SQIVND (reference sequence). The CDR3 runs to 14 residues. CDR3 bases: TGTGCCGTCTCCGGGACAGCTAACACCGGGGAGCTGTTTTTT. Protein sequence: CAVSGTANTGELFF.

The chain links TRBV27 to TRBJ2-7, with TRBD1 matching over 9 bases. This CDR3 contains 15 residues. After removal of 4 bases from V and 1 base from J, the junction contained 5 bases not matched to a gene. Germline V gives CDR1 MNHEY, CDR2 SMNVEV (reference sequence). Here the CDR3 reads CASSWTGTGSYEQYF. The CDR3, as DNA: TGTGCCAGCAGTTGGACCGGGACAGGGTCCTACGAGCAGTACTTC.

This rearrangement joins TRBV5-6 to TRBJ2-7, with TRBD1 matching over 8 bases. The V and J ends lost 2 bases and 12 bases, in that order; junction bases with no gene match: 10. Germline CDR1 and CDR2: SGHDT and YYEEEE. CDR3 size: 13 residues. This CDR3 is CASSLGQGPKWYF. CDR3 in DNA: TGTGCCAGCAGCTTAGGACAGGGACCCAAGTGGTACTTC.

Note on this clone: At one end, the junction sequence differs from germline, possibly due to a read error. The chain recombines TRBV7-7 with TRBJ2-3, with TRBD2 identical over 8 bases. Per the germline V gene, CDR1 is SSHAT and CDR2 is FNYEAQ (reference sequence). The CDR3 is made up of 14 amino acids. The CDR3: CASSLGLAGDTQYF. CDR3 in DNA: TGTGCTAGCAGCTTAGGACTAGCTGGAGATACGCAGTATTTT.

The rearrangement joins TRBV5-6 to TRBJ1-5; no definite D call. The germline V gene has CDR1 SGHDT and CDR2 YYEEEE. Trimming cost V 1 base and J 4 bases, with 18 bases left between them. The CDR3 length is 17 residues. CDR3 loop: CASSLSTGWEGNQPQHF. DNA of the CDR3: TGTGCCAGCAGCTTGTCAACCGGGTGGGAGGGAAATCAGCCCCAGCATTTT. The complete variable domain, with remaining parts taken from reference TRBV5-6 and TRBJ1-5, reads DAGVTQSPTHLIKTRGQQVTLRCSPKSGHDTVSWYQQALGQGPQFIFQYYEEEERQRGNFPDRFSGHQFPNYSSELNVNALLLGDSALYLCASSLSTGWEGNQPQHFGDGTRLSIL.

The chain uses TRBV30 and TRBJ1-6; 7 bases fit TRBD1. The germline V gene has CDR1 GTSNPN and CDR2 SVGIG (reference sequence). The CDR3 totals 17 residues. The J segment lost 0 bases and the V segment lost 3 bases, leaving 8 bases of the junction unmatched. The CDR3 coding sequence is TGTGCCTGGAGGCACAGGGGCCCGAGCTCCTATAATTCACCCCTCCACTTT. This codes for CAWRHRGPSSYNSPLHF. The full variable domain, in which reference TRBV30 and TRBJ1-6 provide the parts outside the CDR3, is SQTIHQWPATLVQPVGSPLSLECTVEGTSNPNLYWYRQAAGRGLQLLFYSVGIGQISSEVPQNLSASRPQDRQFILSSKKLLLSDSGFYLCAWRHRGPSSYNSPLHFGNGTRLTVT.

The chain combines TRBV6-1 with TRBJ2-6; a weak D match, TRBD1 (6 bases). V was shortened by 8 bases and J by 12 bases, with 17 bases between the two germline ends. Per germline, CDR1 MNHNS and CDR2 SASEGT. CDR3 length equals 13 residues. Here the CDR3 DNA reads TGTGCCAGCGCTTTACAGGAAGGGGGCGTCCTGACTTTC. It translates to CASALQEGGVLTF.

The chain couples TRBV28 to TRBJ1-3; D perhaps matches TRBD1 (5 bases). Germline V gene data show CDR1 as MDHEN and CDR2 as SYDVKM. CDR3 length: 14 amino acids. The germline V and J ends were trimmed by 6 bases and 2 bases, with 11 bases remaining between them. The CDR3 DNA follows: TGTGCCAGCAGCTCTGGGGGGGCTGGAAACACCATATATTTT. Translating it yields CASSSGGAGNTIYF.

The rearrangement uses TRBV27 and TRBJ1-4, with TRBD1 as a possible D gene (6 bases). The V and J ends lost 5 bases and 2 bases respectively, with 9 bases between them. This CDR3 is 14 amino acids long. Germline CDR1 and CDR2: MNHEY and SMNVEV (reference sequence). CDR3 region: CASSEDRTNEKLFF. The CDR3 region has the DNA TGTGCCAGCAGTGAAGACAGGACTAATGAAAAACTGTTTTTT.

V is TRBV11-3 and J is TRBJ2-3; 7 nucleotides agree with TRBD2. Losses at the gene ends were 6 bases for V and 2 bases for J; bases not matched to a gene: 11. CDR1 and CDR2 from the germline V gene are SGHNT and YENEEA. The CDR3 consists of 16 residues. CDR3 in amino acids: CASSPGLFLSTDTQYF. The CDR3 DNA follows: TGTGCCAGCAGTCCGGGACTATTCTTATCCACAGATACGCAGTATTTT.